This is a list of T cell receptor beta chains from one sample in a study of blood T cell repertoires in COVID-19. The table came from immunoSEQ multiplex PCR; TCRdb's copy has only in-frame clones and leaves some out. The sample contains around 110,000 clones, 82% of which appear only once. The sequencing input was peripheral blood. Receptors originate from a woman between 65 and 79 years old with acute or convalescent COVID-19. CDR3s leave out the opening cysteine and the closing phenylalanine or tryptophan. The D gene is left open where the match is weak.

V gene: TRBV11-3
D gene: NA
CDR3 protein: ASTGAYNEQF

V gene: TRBV19
D gene: NA
CDR3 protein: ASSIDEAVLREQF

V gene: TRBV5-4
D gene: TRBD1
CDR3 protein: ASSITGATYNEQF

V gene: TRBV10-3
D gene: NA
CDR3 protein: ATGGDTEAF

V gene: TRBV7-9
D gene: NA
CDR3 protein: ASSSGLRGAFGYT

V gene: TRBV5-6
D gene: NA
CDR3 protein: ASSLPQGNYGYT

V gene: TRBV11-3
D gene: TRBD2
CDR3 protein: ASSLDLGTSGGNTGELF

V gene: TRBV7-2
D gene: NA
CDR3 protein: ASSATRYNEQF

V gene: TRBV5-1
D gene: TRBD1
CDR3 protein: ASSFGDRGNTEAF

V gene: TRBV7-8
D gene: TRBD2
CDR3 protein: ASSWYLAAGLTGELF

V gene: TRBV27
D gene: NA
CDR3 protein: ASTTYQTGSGGYT

V gene: TRBV7-2
D gene: NA
CDR3 protein: ASSLRQGANVLT

V gene: TRBV10-1
D gene: NA
CDR3 protein: ASSEGEDYGYT

V gene: TRBV5-1
D gene: NA
CDR3 protein: ASSLGGDAGNSPLH

V gene: TRBV5-1
D gene: NA
CDR3 protein: ASSPGLGGIETQY

V gene: TRBV30
D gene: TRBD1
CDR3 protein: AFQGVSSSGANVLT

V gene: TRBV7-6
D gene: TRBD2
CDR3 protein: ASSLPGGGHEQF

V gene: TRBV5-4
D gene: TRBD1
CDR3 protein: ASSLGGRIDEQF

V gene: TRBV7-6
D gene: TRBD1
CDR3 protein: ASSPRQGGFLDNEQF

V gene: TRBV10-3
D gene: TRBD2
CDR3 protein: ATERSGTSGDYYEQY